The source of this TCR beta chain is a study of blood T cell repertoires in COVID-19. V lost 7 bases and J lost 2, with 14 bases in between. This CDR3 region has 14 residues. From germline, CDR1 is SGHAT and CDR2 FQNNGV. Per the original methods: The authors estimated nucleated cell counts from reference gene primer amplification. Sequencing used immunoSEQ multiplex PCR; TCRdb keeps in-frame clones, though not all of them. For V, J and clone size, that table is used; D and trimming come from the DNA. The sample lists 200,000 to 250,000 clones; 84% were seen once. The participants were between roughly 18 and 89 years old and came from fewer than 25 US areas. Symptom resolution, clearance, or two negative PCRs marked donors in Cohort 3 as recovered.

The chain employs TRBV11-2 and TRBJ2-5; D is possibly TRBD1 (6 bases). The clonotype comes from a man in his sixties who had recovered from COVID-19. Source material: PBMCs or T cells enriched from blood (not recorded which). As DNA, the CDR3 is TGTGCCAGCACCTACCACGGACAGCAAGAGACCCAGTACTTC. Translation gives CASTYHGQQETQYF. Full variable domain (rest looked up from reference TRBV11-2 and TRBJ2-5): EAGVAQSPRYKIIEKRQSVAFWCNPISGHATLYWYQQILGQGPKLLIQFQNNGVVDDSQLPKDRFSAERLKGVDSTLKIQPAKLEDSAVYLCASTYHGQQETQYFGPGTRLLVL.